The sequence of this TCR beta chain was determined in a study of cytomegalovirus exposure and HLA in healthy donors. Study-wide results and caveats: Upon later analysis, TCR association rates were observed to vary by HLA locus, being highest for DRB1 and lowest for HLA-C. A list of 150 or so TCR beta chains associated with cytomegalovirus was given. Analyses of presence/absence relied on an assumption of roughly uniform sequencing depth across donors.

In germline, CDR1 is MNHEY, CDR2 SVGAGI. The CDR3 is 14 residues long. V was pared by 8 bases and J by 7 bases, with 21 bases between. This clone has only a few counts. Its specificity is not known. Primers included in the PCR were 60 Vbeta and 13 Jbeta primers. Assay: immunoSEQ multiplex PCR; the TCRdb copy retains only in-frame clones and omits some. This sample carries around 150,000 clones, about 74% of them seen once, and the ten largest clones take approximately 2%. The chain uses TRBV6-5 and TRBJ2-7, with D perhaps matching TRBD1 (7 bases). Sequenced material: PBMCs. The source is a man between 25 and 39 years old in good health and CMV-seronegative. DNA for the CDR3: TGTGCCAGCCGTCCTAGGGCAGGGGGGAGGGAGCAGTACTTC. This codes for CASRPRAGGREQYF.